This is a list of T cell receptor beta chains from one sample in a study of T cell repertoires in cytomegalovirus infection. Each CDR3 protein is one row after TCRdb ran MiXCR on the reads. Of 200,000 to 300,000 distinct CDR3 sequences listed, 6.5% were seen once; the top ten hold around 6.9%. The material sequenced was PBMCs. The receptors originated from a human donor in good health (CMV status not recorded). Some clones in this sample may be carry-over from other donors' samples. The CDR3 runs from the conserved cysteine through the conserved F or W. A D gene is named only where the DNA matches it firmly. Clone size is stated in some rows and not others, as once, few, many or a class when expanded.

d_call	v_call	j_call	clone_size	cdr3_nt	cdr3_aa
.	TRBV7-2	TRBJ1-1	many	TGTGCCAGCAGCTTAGCGCTAGGGGGGTGGGAAGCTTTCTTT	CASSLALGGWEAFF
TRBD1	TRBV5-1	TRBJ2-1	few	TGCGCCAGCAGCTTCGGGACAGGGGACAATGAGCAGTTCTTC	CASSFGTGDNEQFF
TRBD2	TRBV5-1	TRBJ2-2	.	TGCGCCAGCACCGGGGGACTAGCGAACACCGGGGAGCTGTTTTTT	CASTGGLANTGELFF
.	TRBV19	TRBJ1-2	many	TGTGCCACCCTGGAGGACTATGGCTACACCTTC	CATLEDYGYTF
.	TRBV6-4	TRBJ2-2	many	TGTGCCAGCCGGAGACAAACGAACACCGGGGAGCTGTTTTTT	CASRRQTNTGELFF
TRBD1	TRBV5-4	TRBJ2-1	many	TGTGCCAGCAGTCATGACAGGGACGATGAGCAGTTCTTC	CASSHDRDDEQFF
.	TRBV14	TRBJ2-1	few	TGTGCCAGCAGCCTTTTCATCGACAATGAGCAGTTCTTC	CASSLFIDNEQFF
.	TRBV20-1	TRBJ2-2	many	TGCAGTGCTAGAGATCTCGGGGAAGGGGACACCGGGGAGCTGTTTTTT	CSARDLGEGDTGELFF
.	TRBV2	TRBJ1-6	many	TGTGCCAGCAGTGTTGACGGACCAAGCAATTCACCCCTCCACTTT	CASSVDGPSNSPLHF
.	TRBV27	TRBJ1-4	many	TGTGCCAGCAGTTCCACTTGGACTGAAAAACTGTTTTTT	CASSSTWTEKLFF
.	TRBV20-1	TRBJ2-3	few	TGCAGTGCATTATTTCCGGGCACAGATACGCAGTATTTT	CSALFPGTDTQYF
.	TRBV7-9	TRBJ1-1	many	TGTGCCAGCAGCCCCCGAAGTACAGGGTGGGAGAACACTGAAGCTTTCTTT	CASSPRSTGWENTEAFF
.	TRBV29-1	TRBJ1-2	many	TGCAGCGTTGATAACGGGATGGGGTATTATGGCTACACCTTC	CSVDNGMGYYGYTF
TRBD2	TRBV5-1	TRBJ2-1	many	TGCGCCAGCAGCTTGGACTTGACTAGCGGGCCGGCCAATGAGCAGTTCTTC	CASSLDLTSGPANEQFF
.	TRBV5-6	TRBJ2-7	many	TGTGCCAGCAGGCTCGGACGCGGCGACGAGCAGTACTTC	CASRLGRGDEQYF
.	TRBV19	TRBJ1-1	.	TGTGCCAGTAGTATCGGGTGGCAGGGCGGCGCTTTCTTT	CASSIGWQGGAFF
TRBD1	TRBV29-1	TRBJ2-6	many	TGCAGCGTTGAAGAGGCGACAGGGTTCCCCTCTGGGGCCAACGTCCTGACTTTC	CSVEEATGFPSGANVLTF
.	TRBV7-2	TRBJ2-5	many	TGTGCCAGCAGCTTAGCGGCCGGTCAGGCCCCCCAAGAGACCCAGTACTTC	CASSLAAGQAPQETQYF
.	TRBV27	TRBJ1-2	many	TGTGCCAGCAGTTTCGCGGGCATAGACAGTGCGGTCTATGGCTACACCTTC	CASSFAGIDSAVYGYTF
.	TRBV5-1	TRBJ1-1	many	TGCGCCAGCAGCTTGGTGCCGGCCCAGTACACTGAAGCTTTCTTT	CASSLVPAQYTEAFF